Detailed here is one T cell receptor beta chain. The V gene lost 2 bases and the J gene lost 1 base, with 6 bases spanning the gap. The CDR3 length is 13 residues. The germline V gene has CDR1 LGHNA and CDR2 YSLEER. The data stem from a study of T cell changes during pregnancy in multiple sclerosis. Assay used: immunoSEQ multiplex PCR; TCRdb lists only in-frame clones, some missing. Among 75,000 to 95,000 clones listed, under 95% were seen once. This TCR was sampled from a female donor with multiple sclerosis, enrolled in a pregnancy study. Sequenced material: peripheral blood, taken before pregnancy. The chain joins TRBV4-3 to TRBJ2-7; D might be TRBD1 (5 bases). CDR3 amino acids: CASSQSGSYEQYF. As DNA, the CDR3 is TGCGCCAGCAGCCAATCAGGGTCCTACGAGCAGTACTTC.